The 21 T cell receptor beta chains below come from one sample, sequenced in a study of T cell responses to AZD1222 COVID-19 vaccine. The table came from immunoSEQ multiplex PCR; TCRdb's copy has only in-frame clones and leaves some out. The table records about 270,000 clones, almost 95% of them present only once. The input for sequencing was peripheral blood, taken 28 days after the second AZD1222 dose. Receptor source: an adult who received the AZD1222 COVID-19 vaccine.

The V gene is TRBV14, the J gene TRBJ1-1; 8 bases fit TRBD1. The junction had 12 bases not matched to a gene; V was cut back by 4 bases and J by 8 bases. Germline values: CDR1 SGHDN, CDR2 FVKESK. The CDR3 loop spans 15 amino acids. The CDR3 DNA reads as TGTGCCAGCAGCCCTTACAGGGGGTTAAAGGAAGAAGCTTTCTTT. Translation gives CASSPYRGLKEEAFF.

This rearrangement joins TRBV28 to TRBJ1-1; D possibly corresponds to TRBD1 (6 bases). V was shortened by 7 bases and J by 1 base, with 22 bases between the two germline ends. This CDR3 has 17 amino acids. Germline CDR1 MDHEN, CDR2 SYDVKM. CDR3 in DNA: TGTGCCAGCAAACTTGACGTCGGAGGGGGTACGAACACTGAAGCTTTCTTT. It is translated as CASKLDVGGGTNTEAFF.

The count of this clone is one. The V and J genes are TRBV6-5 and TRBJ1-2; D might be TRBD1 (5 bases). Trimming removed 7 bases at V and 4 bases at J, with 16 bases between. The germline gives CDR1 MNHEY, CDR2 SVGAGI. The CDR3 contains 14 residues. CDR3 in DNA: TGTGCCAGCACCCTCGGGGCCGGGGGCTATGGCTACACCTTC. Its translation: CASTLGAGGYGYTF.

This clone showed up just once. The rearrangement links TRBV27 to TRBJ2-1; D uncertain. This CDR3 is 17 amino acids long. Trimming cost V 4 bases and J 5 bases, with 21 bases left between them. The germline gives CDR1 MNHEY, CDR2 SMNVEV (reference sequence). The CDR3 sequence: CASSSQRWLNINNEQFF. The DNA of the CDR3 is TGTGCCAGCAGTTCTCAGAGATGGCTGAATATAAACAATGAGCAGTTCTTC.

V and J are TRBV9 and TRBJ1-2; TRBD1 is a possible D gene (5 bases). This CDR3 is 15 amino acids long. CDR1 and CDR2 from the germline V gene are SGDLS and YYNGEE. Trimming removed 0 bases at V and 5 bases at J, with 14 bases between. The CDR3 region is CASSVVPGLRYGYTF. CDR3 sequence (DNA): TGTGCCAGCAGCGTAGTCCCAGGGCTCCGATATGGCTACACCTTC.

This clone was detected once. The chain links TRBV27 to TRBJ1-2, with D possibly being TRBD1 (5 bases). Trimming stripped 5 bases from V and 6 bases from J, with 16 bases between. This CDR3 has 14 residues. Germline CDR1 is MNHEY and CDR2 is SMNVEV (reference sequence). The CDR3 bases are TGTGCCAGCAGTGTCGGAGGGGAGTCGGATGGCTACACCTTC. Translated, it gives CASSVGGESDGYTF.

The gene calls are TRBV7-2 and TRBJ1-6, with a tentative D call TRBD1 (5 bases). The germline CDR1 and CDR2 sequences are SGHTA and FQGNSA. V was trimmed by 0 bases and J by 0 bases, leaving 12 bases between them. The CDR3 has 18 amino acids. The DNA for the CDR3 is TGTGCCAGCAGCTTAGCGGGACGGTGGACCTCCTATAATTCACCCCTCCACTTT. Residues: CASSLAGRWTSYNSPLHF.

A word on this clone: At the DNA level, this CDR3 is encoded by other sequences in the same sample as well. This rearrangement joins TRBV4-2 to TRBJ1-4; D is perhaps TRBD1 (5 bases). The ends were cut back, 1 base at V and 7 bases at J, with 13 bases in the middle. The CDR3 extends over 15 amino acids. Germline V gene lookup returns CDR1 LGHNA and CDR2 YNFKEQ. The CDR3 DNA follows: TGTGCCAGCAGCCAAGTTTTGGGGGGGGGTGAAAAACTGTTTTTT. This codes for CASSQVLGGGEKLFF.

The V call is TRBV29-1, the J call TRBJ2-1; 8 nucleotides agree with TRBD2. The CDR3 totals 16 residues. Germline V CDR1 and CDR2: SQVTM, ANQGSEA. Trimming at V came to 3 bases and at J to 4 bases, leaving 11 bases not matched to a gene. The CDR3 DNA follows: TGCAGCGTTGAGGAGGGTAGCGGGAATTCGTACAATGAGCAGTTCTTC. Residues: CSVEEGSGNSYNEQFF.

V and J are TRBV18 and TRBJ1-3; no reliable D call. The CDR3 consists of 17 residues. V was trimmed by 6 bases and J by 0 bases, leaving 18 bases between them. From germline, CDR1 is KGHSH and CDR2 LQKENI. The CDR3 DNA reads as TGTGCCAGCTCTTTCGGAGGTGGGCAAACCTCTGGAAACACCATATATTTT. Translating gives CASSFGGGQTSGNTIYF.

The chain has TRBV6-1 and TRBJ2-2; D not resolved. V gave up 1 base and J gave up 7 bases, with 1 base separating them. The germline V gene encodes CDR1 MNHNS and CDR2 SASEGT. This CDR3 region has 11 residues. The CDR3 DNA sequence: TGTGCCAGCAGTGAAGGCGGGGAGCTGTTTTTT. It is translated as CASSEGGELFF.

The chain joins TRBV4-3 to TRBJ2-1; D possibly corresponds to TRBD2 (5 bases). CDR1 is LGHNA and CDR2 is YSLEER in the germline V gene. Trimming shortened V by 3 bases and J by 4 bases, and 16 bases separated the two germline ends. The CDR3 has 16 residues. The DNA for the CDR3 is TGCGCCAGCAGCCAGCTACCCAGAGAGGGTTACAATGAGCAGTTCTTC. Translation gives CASSQLPREGYNEQFF.

The rearrangement joins TRBV5-1 to TRBJ1-1, with D perhaps matching TRBD1 (5 bases). V gave up 2 bases and J gave up 3 bases, with 11 bases separating them. Germline values: CDR1 SGHRS, CDR2 YFSETQ. This CDR3 has 14 amino acids. CDR3 region: CASSLILGDTEAFF. CDR3 sequence (DNA): TGCGCCAGCAGCTTAATACTAGGGGACACTGAAGCTTTCTTT.

The CDR3 nucleotides are TGTGCCAGTAGTATCCCCGCGGGGTCGCAGTATTTT. As protein: CASSIPAGSQYF. The chain recombines TRBV19 with TRBJ2-3; a possible D gene is TRBD2 (6 bases). Germline V gene sequence: CDR1 LNHDA, CDR2 SQIVND (reference sequence). V lost 3 bases, J lost 10 bases, and 11 bases lay in between. The CDR3 is made up of 12 amino acids.

The DNA for the CDR3 is TGTGCCAGCAGTTTAACCACAGGGCGCTACGAGCAGTACTTC. Translation: CASSLTTGRYEQYF. The rearrangement uses TRBV27 and TRBJ2-7; the D gene is possibly TRBD1 (6 bases). The CDR3 has 14 residues. Between the trimmed V and J ends, which lost 2 bases and 3 bases, there was a span of 11 bases. In germline, CDR1 is MNHEY, CDR2 SMNVEV (reference sequence).

The chain has TRBV9 and TRBJ2-2; 7 nucleotides line up with TRBD1. The CDR3 sequence is 15 residues long. V was pared by 3 bases and J by 0 bases, with 2 bases of the junction left unmatched. The germline gives CDR1 SGDLS, CDR2 YYNGEE. CDR3 nucleotides: TGTGCCAGCAGCGCACAGGGGTCGAACACCGGGGAGCTGTTTTTT. This codes for CASSAQGSNTGELFF.

This rearrangement joins TRBV4-1 to TRBJ1-1, with D unresolved. The V gene lost 4 bases and the J gene lost 0 bases, with 9 bases spanning the gap. The CDR3 has 14 residues. Germline loops: CDR1 MGHRA, CDR2 YSYEKL. CDR3 region: CASSLSTLNTEAFF. Written as DNA, the CDR3 is TGCGCCAGCAGCCTCTCGACATTGAACACTGAAGCTTTCTTT.

V and J are TRBV5-1 and TRBJ2-5; D is possibly TRBD2 (5 bases). Trimming pared 5 bases from V and 3 bases from J, leaving 17 bases between. CDR1 and CDR2 (germline): SGHRS, YFSETQ. CDR3 size: 15 residues. The CDR3 loop is CASRQLISGKETQYF. CDR3 DNA: TGCGCCAGCAGGCAGTTAATAAGCGGTAAAGAGACCCAGTACTTC.

This clone was observed a single time. The J gene is TRBJ2-2, the V gene TRBV6-4; TRBD2 aligns across 7 bases. The CDR3 contains 13 residues. In germline, CDR1 is MRHNA, CDR2 SNTAGT. Trimming removed 4 bases from V and 4 bases from J; junction bases left unmatched: 0. DNA for the CDR3: TGTGCCAGCAGTGGGACTAGCACCGGGGAGCTGTTTTTT. Protein: CASSGTSTGELFF.

V and J are TRBV19 and TRBJ2-7, with D maybe TRBD1 (6 bases). The CDR3 runs to 13 residues. V dropped 3 bases and J dropped 7 bases, with 13 bases sitting between them. Germline assignment: CDR1 LNHDA and CDR2 SQIVND (reference sequence). The DNA for the CDR3 is TGTGCCAGTAGTATGTTCGGGACACAGGAGCAGTACTTC. Its protein product is CASSMFGTQEQYF.

Details on this clone: At the DNA level, this CDR3 is encoded by other sequences in the same sample as well. V gene TRBV5-1 combines with J gene TRBJ2-7; D might be TRBD2 (6 bases). V shed 1 base and J shed 0 bases, with 8 bases lying between them. CDR3 size: 14 residues. Germline values: CDR1 SGHRS, CDR2 YFSETQ. CDR3 nucleotides: TGCGCCAGCAGCTTGAACGGGGGCTCCTACGAGCAGTACTTC. Protein: CASSLNGGSYEQYF.